The 7 T cell receptor beta chains below all came from one sample that was sequenced in a study of post-analysis software for immune sequencing data. Study observations and caveats: The five TRBV segments detected at higher frequency in patients than in controls included TRBV5-6, TRBV5-1 and TRBV20-1.

The antigens of these receptors remain unknown. Carried by the TCR beta cDNA libraries were unique molecular identifiers. TCRdb re-called the PCR reads with MiXCR, one entry per CDR3 protein. The sample holds about 460,000 distinct CDR3 sequences; roughly 46% are singletons and the top ten take 9% to 14%. The specimen sequenced was blood. These receptors all come from a girl aged 10 to 17 with multiple sclerosis.

The V gene is TRBV7-9, the J gene TRBJ2-1; D is possibly TRBD1 or TRBD2 (5 bases each). Germline CDR1 reads SEHNR; CDR2 reads FQNEAQ (reference sequence). V gave up 3 bases and J gave up 5 bases, with 11 bases separating them. The CDR3 spans 14 residues. The CDR3 is CASSFQLGDNEQFF. In nucleotides, the CDR3 is TGTGCCAGCAGCTTCCAATTGGGGGACAATGAGCAGTTCTTC.

The chain has TRBV7-2 and TRBJ2-7; possibly TRBD1 or TRBD2 for D (5 bases each). CDR3 length equals 19 residues. Per the germline V gene, CDR1 is SGHTA and CDR2 is FQGNSA. V was cut by 1 base and J by 0 bases, with 22 bases left in between. The CDR3 protein is CASSLGPRALTEGSYEQYF. The CDR3 DNA reads as TGTGCCAGCAGCTTAGGCCCGCGGGCCCTGACAGAGGGCTCCTACGAGCAGTACTTC.

This clonotype was detected only a few times. J is TRBJ2-1 and V is TRBV6-5; 8 bases align to TRBD2. Germline CDR1 is MNHEY and CDR2 is SVGAGI. The V and J ends lost 2 bases and 5 bases, in that order; junction bases with no gene match: 5. There are 15 residues in the CDR3. CDR3 amino acids: CASSYMGLGDNEQFF. CDR3 DNA: TGTGCCAGCAGTTACATGGGACTAGGTGACAATGAGCAGTTCTTC.

The chain combines TRBV3-1 with TRBJ2-4; D unclear. V lost 0 bases and J 0 bases, leaving 6 bases between the germline ends. The CDR3 sequence is 15 residues long. Germline CDR1 reads LGHDT; CDR2 reads YNNKEL (reference sequence). The CDR3 spells CASSQERLAKNIQYF. CDR3 nucleotide sequence: TGTGCCAGCAGCCAAGAACGGCTAGCCAAAAACATTCAGTACTTC.

A few counts support this clonotype. The rearrangement joins TRBV20-1 to TRBJ2-7, with D perhaps TRBD1 (6 bases). CDR3 size: 15 residues. Germline V gene lookup returns CDR1 DFQATT and CDR2 SNEGSKA (reference sequence). With 4 bases removed from V and 0 bases from J, the gap between germline ends came to 16 bases. The CDR3 here is CSATVGQGSSYEQYF. The CDR3 region has the DNA TGCAGTGCTACCGTCGGCCAGGGGAGCTCCTACGAGCAGTACTTC.

The chain has TRBV20-1 and TRBJ2-5; D is unresolved. CDR1 is DFQATT, CDR2 SNEGSKA, per germline (reference sequence). CDR3 length: 13 amino acids. With 2 bases removed from V and 2 bases from J, the gap between germline ends came to 9 bases. The CDR3 sequence: CSARRFLQETQYF. CDR3 in DNA: TGCAGTGCTAGAAGGTTCCTACAAGAGACCCAGTACTTC.

The chain links TRBV20-1 to TRBJ2-1, with 7 bases identical to TRBD2. CDR3 length: 13 residues. Trimming cost V 2 bases and J 5 bases; bases outside gene matches: 3. CDR1 is DFQATT and CDR2 is SNEGSKA in the germline V gene (reference sequence). Written as DNA, the CDR3 is TGCAGTGCTAGAAAGGGAGGGAACAATGAGCAGTTCTTC. It yields the protein CSARKGGNNEQFF.